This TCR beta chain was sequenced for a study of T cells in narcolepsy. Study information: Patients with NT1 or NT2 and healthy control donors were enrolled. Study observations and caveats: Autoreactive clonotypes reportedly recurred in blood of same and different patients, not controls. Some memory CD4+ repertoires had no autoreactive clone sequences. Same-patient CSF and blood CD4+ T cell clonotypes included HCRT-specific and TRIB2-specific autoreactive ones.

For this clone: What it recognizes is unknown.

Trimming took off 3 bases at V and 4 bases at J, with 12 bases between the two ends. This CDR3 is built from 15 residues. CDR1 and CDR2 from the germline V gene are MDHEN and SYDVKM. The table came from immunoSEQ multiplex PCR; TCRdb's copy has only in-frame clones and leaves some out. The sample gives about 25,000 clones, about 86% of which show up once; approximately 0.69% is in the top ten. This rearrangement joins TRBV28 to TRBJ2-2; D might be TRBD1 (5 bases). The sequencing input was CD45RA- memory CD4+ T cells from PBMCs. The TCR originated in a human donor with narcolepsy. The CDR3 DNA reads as TGTGCCAGCAGTTTCTTATTGACAGTCACCGGGGAGCTGTTTTTT. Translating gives CASSFLLTVTGELFF.